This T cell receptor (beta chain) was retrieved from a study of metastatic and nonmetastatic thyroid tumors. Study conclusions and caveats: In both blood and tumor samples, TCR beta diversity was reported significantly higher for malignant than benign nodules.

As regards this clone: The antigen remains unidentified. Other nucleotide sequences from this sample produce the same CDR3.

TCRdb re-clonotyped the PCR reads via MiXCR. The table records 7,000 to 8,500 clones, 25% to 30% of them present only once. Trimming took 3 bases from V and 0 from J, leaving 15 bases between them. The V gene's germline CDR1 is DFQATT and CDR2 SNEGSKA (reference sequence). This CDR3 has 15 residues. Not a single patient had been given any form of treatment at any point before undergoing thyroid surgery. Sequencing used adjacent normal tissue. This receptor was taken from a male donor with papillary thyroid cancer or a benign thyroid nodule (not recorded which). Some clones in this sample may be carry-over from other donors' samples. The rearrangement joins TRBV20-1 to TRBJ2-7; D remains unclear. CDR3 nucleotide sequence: TGCAGTGCTAGGGTCCCAAAGACCTCCTCCTACGAGCAGTACTTC. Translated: CSARVPKTSSYEQYF.